This is a list of T cell receptor beta chains from one sample in a study of T cells in Graves' hyperthyroidism and ophthalmopathy. TCRdb ran MiXCR on the multiplex PCR reads and lists one entry per CDR3 protein. The data show 280,000 or so distinct CDR3 sequences, 25% seen once. The sequenced material came from blood. The receptors were sampled from a man aged 40-49 years with Graves' hyperthyroidism that later progressed to Graves' ophthalmopathy. CDR3s include the opening cysteine and the closing phenylalanine or tryptophan. The D gene is left open where the match is weak. Only some rows state a clone size, as once, few, many or a class for expanded clones.

clone_size d_call j_call v_call cdr3_nt cdr3_aa
many NA TRBJ1-1 TRBV5-1 TGCGCCAGCAGCTTGGACAGCTACGGTGAAGCTTTCTTT CASSLDSYGEAFF
many NA TRBJ2-5 TRBV18 TGTGCCAGCTCAGTGGACCGGGCACTGTACTTC CASSVDRALYF
many TRBD2 TRBJ2-4 TRBV20-1 TGCAGTGCTAGAACTAGCGGATTAGCCAAAAACATTCAGTACTTC CSARTSGLAKNIQYF
NA NA TRBJ1-2 TRBV7-3 TGTGCCAGCAGCTTAGCAGGGCCCACCGGTAACTATGGCTACACCTTC CASSLAGPTGNYGYTF
many NA TRBJ1-2 TRBV7-2 TGTGCCAGCATGTTAAACTATGGCTACACCTTC CASMLNYGYTF
many TRBD1 TRBJ2-7 TRBV6-2/TRBV6-3 TGTGCCAGCAGCCCGAGCGGACAGGGCTACGAGCAGTACTTC CASSPSGQGYEQYF
NA TRBD1 TRBJ1-1 TRBV6-5 TGTGCCAGCAGTTACTCCTCTGTGGACAGGGAAGACACTGAAGCTTTCTTT CASSYSSVDREDTEAFF
NA NA TRBJ1-1 TRBV10-3 TGTGCCATCAGTGTATCCGATTGGTCCCTACAGGGGAACACTGAAGCTTTCTTT CAISVSDWSLQGNTEAFF
NA TRBD1 TRBJ2-7 TRBV12-3/TRBV12-4 TGTGCCAGCAGGCCTCAGGGGGTGCCCTACGAGCAGTACTTC CASRPQGVPYEQYF
NA NA TRBJ1-2 TRBV6-5 TGTGCCAGCACTAACCTAATGACAGCTGGCTACACCTTC CASTNLMTAGYTF
many TRBD2 TRBJ2-4 TRBV7-9 TGTGCCAGCACGGATAGTGGACTAGCTTTAGCCAAAAACATTCAGTACTTC CASTDSGLALAKNIQYF
many NA TRBJ1-3 TRBV5-1 TGCGCCAGCAGACCCGGGACGGTTACTGGAAACACCATATATTTT CASRPGTVTGNTIYF
many NA TRBJ2-7 TRBV2 TGTGCCAGCAGCGTCTCAAGCTCCTACGAGCAGTACTTC CASSVSSSYEQYF
many TRBD2 TRBJ2-3 TRBV3-1 TGTGCCAGCAGCAGGAACAGCGGGATTAGCACAGATACGCAGTATTTT CASSRNSGISTDTQYF
many NA TRBJ1-5 TRBV6-5 TGTGCCAGCGGAGGGGCAAGGAGTTCGCCCCAGCATTTT CASGGARSSPQHF